The 25 T cell receptor beta chains below come from one sample, sequenced in a study of monozygotic twins with cystic fibrosis. Here immunoSEQ multiplex PCR was the method, and the copy in TCRdb shows in-frame clones only, minus some. This sample has some 33,000 clones, with just over 90% found just once. Sequenced: blood. The receptors shown here come from a boy under 10 years old with cystic fibrosis.

This clone appeared a single time. This sequence joins TRBV5-8 and TRBJ1-2; no reliable D call. Trimming removed 3 bases at V and 6 bases at J, with 9 bases between. The germline V gene encodes CDR1 SGHTS and CDR2 YDEGEE. The CDR3 length is 12 residues. CDR3 sequence reads: CASSYFGNGYTF. The CDR3, as DNA: TGTGCCAGCAGCTACTTTGGAAATGGCTACACCTTC.

V usage is TRBV27 and J usage is TRBJ2-3, with D possibly matching TRBD1 (6 bases). The V and J ends lost 2 bases and 1 base respectively, with 13 bases between them. The CDR3 is 16 residues long. CDR1 and CDR2 (germline): MNHEY, SMNVEV (reference sequence). The CDR3 DNA follows: TGTGCCAGCAGTTTACCCGGACAGTGGGGCACAGATACGCAGTATTTT. Amino acid sequence: CASSLPGQWGTDTQYF.

The chain has TRBV5-6 and TRBJ2-3; TRBD2 might be the D (5 bases). Between the trimmed V and J ends, which lost 5 bases and 2 bases, there was a span of 24 bases. This CDR3 contains 18 residues. From germline, CDR1 is SGHDT and CDR2 YYEEEE. The CDR3 DNA sequence: TGTGCCAGCAGTCGAATATTCATAGCGTCCTACCTCACAGATACGCAGTATTTT. The encoded protein is CASSRIFIASYLTDTQYF.

The chain has TRBV5-1 and TRBJ2-3; 10 bases align to TRBD2. Germline loops: CDR1 SGHRS, CDR2 YFSETQ. V shed 5 bases, J shed 2 bases, and the junction held 8 bases outside the gene matches. The CDR3 totals 16 residues. The CDR3 region is CASSKPSGGFTDTQYF. The CDR3 DNA reads TGCGCCAGCAGTAAGCCTAGCGGGGGTTTCACAGATACGCAGTATTTT.

This clone was recorded once. CDR3 nucleotide sequence: TGTGCCAGCAGCTTGATTTCGGGGGTTACTAACTATGGCTACACCTTC. It specifies CASSLISGVTNYGYTF. This sequence joins TRBV5-5 and TRBJ1-2; perhaps TRBD1 as D (5 bases). Looked up from germline, CDR1 is SGHKS and CDR2 is YYEKEE (reference sequence). The V gene lost 1 base and the J gene lost 0 bases, with 13 bases spanning the gap. The CDR3 runs 16 residues.

The rearrangement uses TRBV27 and TRBJ2-7, with TRBD1 identical over 9 bases. V dropped 5 bases and J dropped 4; count of bases not matched to a gene: 9. The CDR3 runs to 15 residues. The germline V gene has CDR1 MNHEY and CDR2 SMNVEV (reference sequence). CDR3: CASSLTHGTGYEQYF. In nucleotides, the CDR3 is TGTGCCAGCAGTCTTACCCACGGGACAGGGTACGAGCAGTACTTC.

The CDR3, as DNA: TGTGCCACCAGCAGAGATCGATGGGACAGCAATCAGCCCCAGCATTTT. It codes for CATSRDRWDSNQPQHF. The chain links TRBV15 to TRBJ1-5, with D possibly TRBD1 on 5 matching bases. The germline V gene encodes CDR1 LNHNV and CDR2 YYDKDF (reference sequence). This CDR3 region has 16 residues. V lost 0 bases, J lost 1 base, and 10 bases lay in between.

The rearrangement uses TRBV5-6 and TRBJ1-1; D is uncertain. Trimming left V 2 bases short and J 5 bases short, with 10 bases between. Per the germline V gene, CDR1 is SGHDT and CDR2 is YYEEEE. CDR3 length: 13 amino acids. The CDR3 sequence is CASSLYMETEAFF. CDR3 in DNA: TGTGCCAGCAGCTTATACATGGAGACTGAAGCTTTCTTT.

This chain connects TRBV2 to TRBJ2-3; TRBD2 matches at 11 bases. The V gene end was trimmed by 6 bases and the J gene end by 2 bases; junction bases not matched to a gene: 1. Germline V CDR1 and CDR2: SNHLY, FYNNEI. There are 14 residues in the CDR3. The CDR3 DNA is TGTGCCAGCAGACTAGCGGGGGTCACAGATACGCAGTATTTT. This translates into CASRLAGVTDTQYF.

This sequence joins TRBV11-2 and TRBJ1-1, with D possibly matching TRBD1 (5 bases). The CDR3 covers 15 residues. The germline V gene has CDR1 SGHAT and CDR2 FQNNGV. V was clipped by 3 bases and J by 4 bases, with 15 bases between them. The CDR3 DNA sequence: TGTGCCAGCAGCTTGCATACAGGAAGGGGCACTGAAGCTTTCTTT. It encodes CASSLHTGRGTEAFF.

The chain joins TRBV27 to TRBJ1-1; 8 nucleotides line up with TRBD1. V shed 3 bases, J shed 5 bases, and the junction held 5 bases outside the gene matches. The germline gives CDR1 MNHEY, CDR2 SMNVEV (reference sequence). The length of the CDR3 is 14 residues. The CDR3 is CASSFGQGGTEAFF. CDR3 nucleotide sequence: TGTGCCAGCAGTTTCGGACAGGGTGGGACTGAAGCTTTCTTT.

This chain joins TRBV18 and TRBJ2-1; D is undetermined. This CDR3 is 16 amino acids long. Looked up from germline, CDR1 is KGHSH and CDR2 is LQKENI. Trimming pared 2 bases from V and 2 bases from J, leaving 13 bases between. The CDR3 spells CASSPNPAEAYNEQFF. CDR3 in DNA: TGTGCCAGCTCACCAAATCCGGCCGAGGCCTACAATGAGCAGTTCTTC.

The J gene is TRBJ1-2, the V gene TRBV7-9; D gene unclear. The CDR3 totals 15 residues. The V and J ends lost 1 base and 5 bases respectively, with 14 bases between them. Germline CDR1 SEHNR, CDR2 FQNEAQ (reference sequence). The CDR3 loop reads CASSLEDGYTYGYTF. The CDR3 bases are TGTGCCAGCAGCTTAGAGGATGGATATACGTATGGCTACACCTTC.

The CDR3 nucleotides are TGTGCCAGCAGCTTGGTGGTTGGTTCCAGGGTTCCCCACGAGCAGTACTTC. This encodes CASSLVVGSRVPHEQYF. The V gene is TRBV5-6, the J gene TRBJ2-7; D perhaps matches TRBD1 (5 bases). Germline CDR1 reads SGHDT; CDR2 reads YYEEEE. V lost 0 bases and J lost 5, with 21 bases in between. The CDR3 has 17 amino acids.

In its sample, this clone was seen once. The chain employs TRBV19 and TRBJ2-1; no definite D call. Trimming shortened V by 3 bases and J by 3 bases, and 15 bases separated the two germline ends. The CDR3 length is 16 residues. Per germline, CDR1 LNHDA and CDR2 SQIVND (reference sequence). CDR3 protein: CASSITRQSIYNEQFF. The CDR3 region has the DNA TGTGCCAGTAGTATTACAAGGCAATCGATCTACAATGAGCAGTTCTTC.

The V gene is TRBV19, the J gene TRBJ2-7, with D possibly being TRBD1 or TRBD2 (5 bases each). In germline, CDR1 is LNHDA, CDR2 SQIVND (reference sequence). V shed 1 base and J shed 8 bases, with 6 bases lying between them. This CDR3 is built from 11 residues. This chain's CDR3 is CASSIGGQQYF. CDR3 nucleotide sequence: TGTGCCAGTAGTATAGGGGGACAGCAGTACTTC.

This clone was counted a single time. CDR3 protein: CASRGPGGSNEQYF. CDR3 nucleotide sequence: TGTGCCAGTAGGGGACCGGGGGGAAGTAACGAGCAGTACTTC. The chain is built from TRBV19 and TRBJ2-7, with 7 bases fitting TRBD2. J lost 5 bases, V lost 6 bases, and 10 bases had no gene match. The CDR3 is 14 amino acids. The V gene's germline CDR1 is LNHDA and CDR2 SQIVND (reference sequence).

This chain uses TRBV4-2 with TRBJ1-4; 7 nucleotides align to TRBD1. The germline V gene encodes CDR1 LGHNA and CDR2 YNFKEQ. This CDR3 spans 17 amino acids. Unmatched junction bases numbered 9, after V lost 5 bases and J lost 0 bases. CDR3 sequence (DNA): TGTGCCAGCAGCTCTATAGGGACAGTCGCAACTAATGAAAAACTGTTTTTT. This gives the protein CASSSIGTVATNEKLFF.

This clone was counted once. CDR3 DNA: TGTGCCAGTAGCATCCGAGGGACAGGACAGCTGAACACTGAAGCTTTCTTT. Translating it yields CASSIRGTGQLNTEAFF. The V call is TRBV19, the J call TRBJ1-1, with TRBD1 matching over 8 bases. The CDR3 is made up of 17 amino acids. Germline V gene lookup returns CDR1 LNHDA and CDR2 SQIVND (reference sequence). With V trimmed by 6 bases and J by 0 bases, 12 bases remained unmatched.

The rearrangement uses TRBV2 and TRBJ1-5, with 7 bases fitting TRBD1. The CDR3 spans 15 residues. The germline V gene encodes CDR1 SNHLY and CDR2 FYNNEI. Losses at the gene ends were 6 bases for V and 2 bases for J; bases not matched to a gene: 7. The chain's CDR3 is CASSRGTVGNQPQHF. Written as DNA, the CDR3 is TGTGCCAGCAGCCGTGGGACAGTCGGCAATCAGCCCCAGCATTTT.

This rearrangement joins TRBV16 to TRBJ2-7, with TRBD1 identical over 7 bases. The CDR3 contains 13 residues. V was pared by 6 bases and J by 2 bases, with 4 bases of the junction left unmatched. The germline CDR1 and CDR2 sequences are KGHSY and FQNENV. CDR3 coding DNA: TGTGCCAGCAGACCTACAGGGGCCTACGAGCAGTACTTC. Encoded protein: CASRPTGAYEQYF.

This chain links TRBV6-5 with TRBJ2-5; 7 bases match TRBD1. V lost 0 bases and J lost 1; bases outside the gene matches: 5. Per germline, CDR1 MNHEY and CDR2 SVGAGI. CDR3 length: 16 amino acids. The CDR3 region has the DNA TGTGCCAGCAGTTACTCTACAGGGGCCCTCCAAGAGACCCAGTACTTC. Protein product: CASSYSTGALQETQYF.

The chain carries TRBV7-9 and TRBJ2-6; TRBD1 agrees at 10 bases. J lost 0 bases, V lost 7 bases, and 6 bases had no gene match. Germline assignment: CDR1 SEHNR and CDR2 FQNEAQ (reference sequence). This CDR3 contains 17 residues. CDR3 residues: CASTSGTGDSGANVLTF. The CDR3 coding sequence is TGTGCCAGCACCTCAGGGACAGGGGACTCTGGGGCCAACGTCCTGACTTTC.

V and J are TRBV9 and TRBJ1-1; no definite D call. Germline V gene data show CDR1 as SGDLS and CDR2 as YYNGEE. V was clipped by 3 bases and J by 2 bases, with 8 bases between them. The CDR3 runs to 13 residues. This CDR3 reads CASSAETNTEAFF. DNA of the CDR3: TGTGCCAGCAGCGCGGAAACAAACACTGAAGCTTTCTTT.

V and J are TRBV7-2 and TRBJ1-2; a possible D gene is TRBD1 (5 bases). The CDR3 runs 14 residues. The germline CDR1 and CDR2 sequences are SGHTA and FQGNSA. V dropped 5 bases and J dropped 4 bases, with 14 bases sitting between them. This CDR3 reads CASSRIGQGYGYTF. The CDR3 DNA reads TGTGCCAGCAGCCGTATCGGGCAGGGCTATGGCTACACCTTC.